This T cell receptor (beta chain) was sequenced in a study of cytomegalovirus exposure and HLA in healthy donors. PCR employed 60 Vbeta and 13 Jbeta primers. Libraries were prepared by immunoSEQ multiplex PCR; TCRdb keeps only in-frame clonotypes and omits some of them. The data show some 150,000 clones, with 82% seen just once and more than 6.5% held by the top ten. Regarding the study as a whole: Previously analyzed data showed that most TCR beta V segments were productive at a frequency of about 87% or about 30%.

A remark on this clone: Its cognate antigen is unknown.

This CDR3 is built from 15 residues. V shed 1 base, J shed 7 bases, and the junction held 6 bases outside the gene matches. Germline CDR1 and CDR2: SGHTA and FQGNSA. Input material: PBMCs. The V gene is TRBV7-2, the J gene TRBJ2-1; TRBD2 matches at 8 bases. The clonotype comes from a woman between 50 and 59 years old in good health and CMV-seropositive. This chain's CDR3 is CASSLGRGGLNEQFF. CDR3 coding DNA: TGTGCCAGCAGCTTAGGACGGGGGGGCCTGAATGAGCAGTTCTTC.